This TCR beta chain is drawn from a study of T-cell reconstitution after alpha-beta-depleted transplantation in children (TCRdb year 2016). As for the study more broadly: The study quantitatively tracked T-cell immune reconstitution after TCRalphabeta/CD19-depleted allogeneic hematopoietic cell transplantation in children using TCR repertoire profiling. What the authors observed across the whole study: The high TCRbeta diversity at day 60 in some patients was ascribed to recipient T cells and intrathymic progenitors that had survived conditioning. Over subsequent months, a decline in hyperexpanded clone frequencies was noted, and after one year, T-cell counts and TCRbeta diversity were mostly ascribed to newly produced T cells. Apparently early alphabetaT-cell count recovery about two months after transplant reportedly relied on only several hundred rapidly expanded clones derived from non-depleted graft cells.

Sample treatment or condition, as interpreted from the label and publication: allogeneic hematopoietic cell transplantation with graft depleted of TCRalphabeta T cells and CD19 B cells. The children who served as transplant recipients had been given grafts of TCRalphabeta/CD19-depleted allogeneic hematopoietic cells. Libraries were prepared through PCR. Sequencing was performed on an Illumina HiSeq 2500. TCR library preparation used molecular barcoding, with unique molecular identifiers applied to normalize quantification of the TCRbeta repertoire. TCRdb trimmed the raw reads at Q25, called clones with MiXCR and kept productive beta chains. Identical CDR3 proteins give one entry, which carries the most common genes and DNA. The table for this sample lists fewer than 750,000 distinct CDR3 sequences; 25% to 30% of them were counted only once. 30% to 40% of the sample goes to the ten largest clones.

The CDR3 has 14 amino acids, counting the end cysteine and phenylalanine. The entry retains the CDR3 DNA only, 42 bases that are in frame from base 1. At the junction V is shortened by 7 bases and J by 4 bases; bases outside the gene matches: 11. In the germline V gene (reference sequence), CDR1 corresponds to DFQATT and CDR2 to SNEGSKA. This clonotype was observed a handful of times. Its antigen remains unidentified. Per-nucleotide qualities are absent, and no much larger clonotype sits a single base away. The input for sequencing was PBMCs, taken before TCRalphabeta/CD19-depleted stem cell transplant. Recombination connected TRBV20-1 to TRBJ1-2, with 8 bases in between that match TRBD1. The clonotype originates from a boy under two years old with Wiskott-Aldrich syndrome, due to receive a stem cell transplant. Read as DNA, the sequence is TGCAGTGGGATCGATACAGGGGGGGTCTATGGCTACACCTTC. Translated, this gives CSGIDTGGVYGYTF.